This TCR beta chain was captured in a study of T cell responses to AZD1222 COVID-19 vaccine. A remark on this clone: Its antigen is not known.

Notes on the study in general: Donors were mostly white British, more females; clonal diversity possibly underestimated. Regions 160-218 and 743-854 dominated among vaccine-associated CD4 TCRs spanning spike. Seropositive status at baseline applied to only a handful of AZD1222 recipients. Recipients of two AZD1222 doses showed rising Spike-specific TCR breadth and depth.

Some clones are missing from TCRdb's copy, which holds only in-frame ones; the method was immunoSEQ multiplex PCR. The profile shows about 150,000 clones, roughly 91% of them singletons. Germline V gives CDR1 MNHEY, CDR2 SVGAGI. Trimming at V came to 6 bases and at J to 8 bases, leaving 7 bases not matched to a gene. This CDR3 is 13 amino acids long. This TCR was recovered from an adult in good health. This specimen consisted of peripheral blood, obtained on day 0 of AZD1222 vaccination. This chain links TRBV6-5 with TRBJ1-2; 9 bases agree with TRBD1. For the CDR3, the DNA is TGTGCCAGCAGGGGGGACAGGGTTGAAGGCTACACCTTC. Encoded protein: CASRGDRVEGYTF.